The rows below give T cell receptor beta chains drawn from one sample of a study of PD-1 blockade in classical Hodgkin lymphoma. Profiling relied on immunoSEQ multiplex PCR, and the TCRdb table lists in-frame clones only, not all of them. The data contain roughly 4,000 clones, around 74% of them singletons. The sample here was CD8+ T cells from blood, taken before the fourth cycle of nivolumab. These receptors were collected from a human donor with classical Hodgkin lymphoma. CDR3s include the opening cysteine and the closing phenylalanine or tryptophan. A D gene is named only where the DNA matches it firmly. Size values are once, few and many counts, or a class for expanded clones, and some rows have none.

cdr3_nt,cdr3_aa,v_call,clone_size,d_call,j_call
TGTGCCAACCGGGGTTACGAGCAGTACTTC,CANRGYEQYF,TRBV6-5,.,.,TRBJ2-7
TGTGCCAGCAGCGTAGTTGAACAGGGCTTGTACAATGAGCAGTTCTTC,CASSVVEQGLYNEQFF,TRBV9,.,.,TRBJ2-1
TGTGCCAGCAGTTACCGGGGACAGGGCCTGAAAGAGACCCAGTACTTC,CASSYRGQGLKETQYF,TRBV6-5,.,TRBD1,TRBJ2-5
TGTGCCAGCAGTGGACGGGCAGTTGATGGCTACACCTTC,CASSGRAVDGYTF,TRBV2,few,.,TRBJ1-2
TGTGCCAGCAGCTTTAGGGACCTGGGGCACCAAGAGACCCAGTACTTC,CASSFRDLGHQETQYF,TRBV7-9,.,.,TRBJ2-5
TGTGCCAGCTCACCCGACAGGGCTTATGGCTACACCTTC,CASSPDRAYGYTF,TRBV18,.,TRBD1,TRBJ1-2
TGCGCCAGCAGCCAAGATGGGGGCCCCTATAATTCACCCCTCCACTTT,CASSQDGGPYNSPLHF,TRBV4-3,.,.,TRBJ1-6
TGTGCCAGCAGTTACTCGTCGACCTATGGCTACACCTTC,CASSYSSTYGYTF,TRBV6-4,.,.,TRBJ1-2
TGTGCCAGCCCGGGAACGTCCTACGAGCAGTACTTC,CASPGTSYEQYF,TRBV6-1,.,.,TRBJ2-7
TGTGCCAGCAGCCTCGACGGGGCGGCCTACGAGCAGTACTTC,CASSLDGAAYEQYF,TRBV13,.,.,TRBJ2-7
TGCGCCAGCAGCGCAAGGGACACCGGGGAGCTGTTTTTT,CASSARDTGELFF,TRBV4-1,.,.,TRBJ2-2
TGTGCCACCCTTATATGGGGGACAGGGTACAAGCAGTTCTTC,CATLIWGTGYKQFF,TRBV5-4,.,TRBD1,TRBJ2-1
TGTGCCAGCAGTCCGGGACAGGGGGTTGGCTACACCTTC,CASSPGQGVGYTF,TRBV6-5,.,TRBD1,TRBJ1-2
TGTGCCAGCAGCCCCCGCGGCGGCGCGAACACCGGGGAGCTGTTTTTT,CASSPRGGANTGELFF,TRBV7-9,.,.,TRBJ2-2
TGCGCCAGCAGCCAAAGGAGGGACAGCTTCTACAATGAGCAGTTCTTC,CASSQRRDSFYNEQFF,TRBV4-1,.,.,TRBJ2-1
TGTGCCAGCAGCTTGGAAGTAGGCTACAATGAGCAGTTCTTC,CASSLEVGYNEQFF,TRBV5-6,.,.,TRBJ2-1
TGTGCCAGCAGTCTCAGACTAGCGGGGTACAATGAGCAGTTCTTC,CASSLRLAGYNEQFF,TRBV28,.,TRBD2,TRBJ2-1
TGTGCCAGCAGCACTTTACAGGGATCTAACACTGAAGCTTTCTTT,CASSTLQGSNTEAFF,TRBV5-5,.,.,TRBJ1-1
TGTGCCAGCAGTGGGGACAGTTCTTACGAGCAGTACTTC,CASSGDSSYEQYF,TRBV6-1,once,TRBD1,TRBJ2-7
TGTGCCAGCCGCAGGGGGCAGGGCACCGGGGAGCTGTTTTTT,CASRRGQGTGELFF,TRBV7-3,.,TRBD1,TRBJ2-2
TGTGCCAGCAGCCACCCTGGCAGGGAGCATGAAGCTTTCTTT,CASSHPGREHEAFF,TRBV4-2,.,.,TRBJ1-1
TGTGCCAGCAGTTTATCGACAGGGCGGGAGACCCAGTACTTC,CASSLSTGRETQYF,TRBV27,.,TRBD1,TRBJ2-5
TGTGCCAGTAGTCTCTCCGGGACAGCTTTGGGAGAGCAGTACTTC,CASSLSGTALGEQYF,TRBV19,.,TRBD1,TRBJ2-7
TGTGCCAGCAGCTTAGCGGCAGTTAACTATGGCTACACCTTC,CASSLAAVNYGYTF,TRBV11-2,.,.,TRBJ1-2
TGTGCCAGCAGCCCCACCTGGGGACAGAACACTGAAGCTTTCTTT,CASSPTWGQNTEAFF,TRBV7-9,.,.,TRBJ1-1
TGTGCCAGCAGCTTCCACAGGGCTAGCACAGATACGCAGTATTTT,CASSFHRASTDTQYF,TRBV7-9,.,.,TRBJ2-3
TGTGCCAGCGGGACTGGGGATGAGCAGTTCTTC,CASGTGDEQFF,TRBV6-5,.,.,TRBJ2-1
TGCGCCAGCAGCCAAAGGGATGGACAGCCCCAGCATTTT,CASSQRDGQPQHF,TRBV4-1,few,.,TRBJ1-5
TGTGCCAGCAGTTTCGGGACAGGCTATGGCTACACCTTC,CASSFGTGYGYTF,TRBV27,medium-sized,TRBD1,TRBJ1-2
TGTGCCAGCAGCACGACAACCCCCTCGGACGGAAATGAGCAGTTCTTC,CASSTTTPSDGNEQFF,TRBV7-9,.,.,TRBJ2-1
TGTGCCAGCAGTCAAGGGGACAGGAATCAGCCCCAGCATTTT,CASSQGDRNQPQHF,TRBV2,.,TRBD1,TRBJ1-5
TGTGCCAGCAGCTTACAAGGTCGAATTTCCTACGAGCAGTACTTC,CASSLQGRISYEQYF,TRBV5-4,.,.,TRBJ2-7
TGTGCCAGCAGCTCCCGACAGGGTGGGGGTGAGCAGTTCTTC,CASSSRQGGGEQFF,TRBV4-2,.,TRBD1,TRBJ2-1
TGCGCCAGCAGTCCCGGGACTAGCTACGAGCAGTACTTC,CASSPGTSYEQYF,TRBV10-2,.,TRBD2,TRBJ2-7
TGTGCCAGCAGTTTTTACGGCACAGATACGCAGTATTTT,CASSFYGTDTQYF,TRBV27,.,.,TRBJ2-3
TGCGCCAGCAGCCAAGAGAGTCAGGTCCTCTCCTACAATGAGCAGTTCTTC,CASSQESQVLSYNEQFF,TRBV4-3,.,.,TRBJ2-1
TGCAGCGTTGAAGACCCGGACAGCTACGAGCAGTACTTC,CSVEDPDSYEQYF,TRBV29-1,.,.,TRBJ2-7
TGTGCCAGCCTGATTGGGACTGAAGCTTTCTTT,CASLIGTEAFF,TRBV25-1,few,.,TRBJ1-1
TGTGCCACCAGCGTTCGACGATACAATGAGCAGTTCTTC,CATSVRRYNEQFF,TRBV15,.,.,TRBJ2-1
TGTGCCATCAGCGCAGACAGCTCCTACGAGCAGTACTTC,CAISADSSYEQYF,TRBV10-3,.,.,TRBJ2-7
TGTGCCAGCAGCTTACGACAGGGTTATGGCTACACCTTC,CASSLRQGYGYTF,TRBV7-6,.,TRBD1,TRBJ1-2
TGTGCCAGCAGTGACAGGGCGAAGGACGAGCAGTACTTC,CASSDRAKDEQYF,TRBV2,few,.,TRBJ2-7